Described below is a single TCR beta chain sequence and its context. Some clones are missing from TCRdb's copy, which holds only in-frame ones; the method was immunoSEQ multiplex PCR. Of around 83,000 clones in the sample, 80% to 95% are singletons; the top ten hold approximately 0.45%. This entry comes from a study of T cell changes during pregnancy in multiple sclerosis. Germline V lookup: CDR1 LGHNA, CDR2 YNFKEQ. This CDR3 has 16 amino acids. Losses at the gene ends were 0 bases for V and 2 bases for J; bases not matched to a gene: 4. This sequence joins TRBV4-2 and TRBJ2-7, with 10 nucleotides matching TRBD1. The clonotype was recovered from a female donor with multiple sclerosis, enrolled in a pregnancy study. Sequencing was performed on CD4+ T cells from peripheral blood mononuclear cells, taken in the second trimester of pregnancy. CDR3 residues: CASSQDPGQGAYEQYF. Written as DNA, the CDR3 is TGTGCCAGCAGCCAAGATCCCGGACAGGGGGCCTACGAGCAGTACTTC.